The 31 T cell receptor beta chains reported below all come from one sample, sequenced in a study of Ad26.COV2.S vaccination and SARS-CoV-2 variants. The treatment was: roughly 20 received Ad26.COV2.S at low or high dose, single or two shots; five or six received placebo; per-sample allocation not given. Sampling was performed 63 days after the first vaccine or placebo injection. TCRdb's copy holds only in-frame clones and misses some; the assay was immunoSEQ multiplex PCR. Here the sample spans around 250,000 clones, about 83% being singletons. Sequenced material: peripheral blood, taken in a trial of Ad26.COV2.S vaccine versus placebo. The receptors shown here come from a person between 18 and 65 years old who received the Ad26.COV2.S COVID-19 vaccine or a placebo.

This clone was picked up one time. The chain links TRBV6-4 to TRBJ1-5; D unclear. CDR3 length equals 16 residues. From germline, CDR1 is MRHNA and CDR2 SNTAGT. Trimming shortened V by 2 bases and J by 1 base, and 12 bases separated the two germline ends. The CDR3 DNA sequence: TGTGCCAGCAGTGACGGGGTCCCCGTAAGCAATCAGCCCCAGCATTTT. Amino acid sequence: CASSDGVPVSNQPQHF.

This chain connects TRBV4-1 to TRBJ1-2, with D perhaps matching TRBD1 (6 bases). Looked up from germline, CDR1 is MGHRA and CDR2 is YSYEKL. V lost 0 bases and J lost 3, with 14 bases in between. The CDR3 has 16 amino acids. CDR3 nucleotides: TGCGCCAGCAGCCAAGATAGGGACACGATGGACTATGGCTACACCTTC. This translates into CASSQDRDTMDYGYTF.

The chain joins TRBV7-2 to TRBJ2-3, with a weak D call TRBD2 (6 bases). Trimming left V 9 bases short and J 4 bases short, with 23 bases between. The CDR3 extends over 16 amino acids. From germline, CDR1 is SGHTA and CDR2 FQGNSA. In DNA, the CDR3 is TGTGCCAGTGCGGTGGATCTGGCGGGAAAAGCAGATACGCAGTATTTT. This gives the protein CASAVDLAGKADTQYF.

This chain uses TRBV24-1 with TRBJ1-5; D gene ambiguous. Germline V gives CDR1 KGHDR, CDR2 SFDVKD. This CDR3 comprises 15 residues. Between the trimmed V and J ends, which lost 2 bases and 4 bases, there was a span of 11 bases. CDR3 in DNA: TGTGCCACCAGTGATTCCCGACGGAAGAATCAGCCCCAGCATTTT. It encodes CATSDSRRKNQPQHF.

The chain recombines TRBV6-6 with TRBJ2-1; D uncertain. Trimming took 6 bases from V and 5 from J, leaving 11 bases between them. Germline V lookup: CDR1 MNHNY, CDR2 SVGAGI (reference sequence). CDR3 length: 13 amino acids. CDR3: CASSTTRNNEQFF. The CDR3 DNA follows: TGTGCCAGCAGCACGACTCGGAACAATGAGCAGTTCTTC.

The chain combines TRBV30 with TRBJ1-2; D not certain. The CDR3 runs 12 residues. Trimming pared 1 base from V and 4 bases from J, leaving 7 bases between. The germline CDR1 and CDR2 sequences are GTSNPN and SVGIG (reference sequence). The CDR3 nucleotides read TGTGCCTGGAGTGCAGGAAGCTATGGCTACACCTTC. Protein sequence: CAWSAGSYGYTF.

DNA of the CDR3: TGTGCCAGCAGCCGAGGGAGGGTATCCACCTACGAGCAGTACGTC. Protein sequence: CASSRGRVSTYEQYV. V gene TRBV7-6 combines with J gene TRBJ2-7; 7 positions match TRBD2. V shed 5 bases, J shed 2 bases, and the junction held 9 bases outside the gene matches. Germline CDR1 SGHVS, CDR2 FNYEAQ. The CDR3 is made up of 15 amino acids.

V is TRBV27 and J is TRBJ1-2; possibly TRBD1 for D (6 bases). Germline lookup yields CDR1 MNHEY and CDR2 SMNVEV (reference sequence). The CDR3 spans 13 residues. V was cut by 6 bases and J by 0 bases, with 8 bases left in between. The CDR3 DNA reads TGTGCCAGCAGCAGGACAGCTAACTATGGCTACACCTTC. Its translation: CASSRTANYGYTF.

This chain joins TRBV15 and TRBJ2-5; 7 bases match TRBD1. CDR1 is LNHNV and CDR2 is YYDKDF in the germline V gene (reference sequence). CDR3 length: 15 amino acids. Trimming at V came to 3 bases and at J to 2 bases, leaving 6 bases not matched to a gene. The CDR3 spells CATSSGQGVQETQYF. In DNA, the CDR3 is TGTGCCACCAGCAGTGGGCAGGGGGTACAAGAGACCCAGTACTTC. Filled out from reference TRBV15 and TRBJ2-5, the complete variable domain reads DAMVIQNPRYQVTQFGKPVTLSCSQTLNHNVMYWYQQKSSQAPKLLFHYYDKDFNNEADTPDNFQSRRPNTSFCFLDIRSPGLGDTAMYLCATSSGQGVQETQYFGPGTRLLVL.

The count of this clone is one. The chain links TRBV11-3 to TRBJ2-5; 7 positions match TRBD1. The V and J ends lost 5 bases and 2 bases, in that order; junction bases with no gene match: 11. CDR1 is SGHNT and CDR2 is YENEEA in the germline V gene. The CDR3 covers 16 residues. The CDR3 reads CASSNRDSGLQETQYF. CDR3 coding DNA: TGTGCCAGCAGCAACCGGGACAGTGGTCTTCAAGAGACCCAGTACTTC.

The sample holds many counts of this clone. V usage is TRBV29-1 and J usage is TRBJ1-1; 7 nucleotides agree with TRBD1. The V gene's germline CDR1 is SQVTM and CDR2 ANQGSEA. V trimming: 3 bases; J trimming: 5 bases; junction bases outside the gene matches: 12. The CDR3 totals 15 residues. The CDR3 DNA reads TGCAGCGTTGACTCAGGGGGAAGGGACTGGACTGAAGCTTTCTTT. This sequence encodes CSVDSGGRDWTEAFF.

The V and J genes are TRBV15 and TRBJ1-6, with D possibly being TRBD1 (5 bases). With 3 bases removed from V and 13 bases from J, the gap between germline ends came to 16 bases. The germline CDR1 and CDR2 sequences are LNHNV and YYDKDF (reference sequence). This CDR3 spans 14 amino acids. CDR3 in amino acids: CATSRTVLFFPLHF. DNA for the CDR3: TGTGCCACCAGCAGGACAGTCCTTTTTTTTCCCCTCCACTTT.

The gene calls are TRBV6-2 or TRBV6-3 and TRBJ1-2; 7 nucleotides match TRBD1. Germline V gives CDR1 MNHEY, CDR2 SVGEGT. With V trimmed by 3 bases and J by 4 bases, 5 bases remained unmatched. The CDR3 is made up of 14 amino acids. In DNA form, the CDR3 reads TGTGCCAGCAGTTATTCAGGGGGAAGCTATGGCTACACCTTC. Encoded protein: CASSYSGGSYGYTF.

The chain uses TRBV21-1 and TRBJ2-7. TRBV21-1 is a recognized pseudogene. This CDR3 region has 15 residues. In nucleotides, the CDR3 is TGTGCCAGGGCCCCTTGCGTAGGTTCCGCCTACGAGCAGTACGTC. This encodes CARAPCVGSAYEQYV.

This rearrangement joins TRBV30 to TRBJ1-5, with a weak D call TRBD1 (5 bases). The CDR3 covers 16 residues. From germline, CDR1 is GTSNPN and CDR2 SVGIG (reference sequence). Trimming took off 0 bases at V and 4 bases at J, with 16 bases between the two ends. The CDR3 spells CAWSVGGVGGNQPQHF. The CDR3 DNA reads TGTGCCTGGAGTGTAGGAGGGGTCGGGGGGAATCAGCCCCAGCATTTT. Supplemented by reference TRBV30 and TRBJ1-5, the full variable domain reads SQTIHQWPATLVQPVGSPLSLECTVEGTSNPNLYWYRQAAGRGLQLLFYSVGIGQISSEVPQNLSASRPQDRQFILSSKKLLLSDSGFYLCAWSVGGVGGNQPQHFGDGTRLSIL.

This sequence joins TRBV4-3 and TRBJ2-1; a possible D gene is TRBD1 (6 bases). CDR1 and CDR2 from the germline V gene are LGHNA and YSLEER. V dropped 4 bases and J dropped 1 base, with 14 bases sitting between them. The CDR3 has 16 residues. This CDR3 reads CASSPGVGLSYNEQFF. The CDR3 DNA reads TGCGCCAGCAGCCCAGGGGTGGGTTTGTCCTACAATGAGCAGTTCTTC.

The chain links TRBV30 to TRBJ1-1; D remains unclear. Germline loops: CDR1 GTSNPN, CDR2 SVGIG (reference sequence). The CDR3 totals 14 residues. V lost 0 bases, J lost 1 base, and 9 bases lay in between. The CDR3 nucleotides are TGTGCCTGGAGTGTACGGGCTGGGAACACTGAAGCTTTCTTT. Its translation: CAWSVRAGNTEAFF.

This chain connects TRBV11-2 to TRBJ2-7, with 10 bases identical to TRBD1. The CDR3 length is 14 residues. Per germline, CDR1 SGHAT and CDR2 FQNNGV. J lost 3 bases, V lost 1 base, and 0 bases had no gene match. CDR3 residues: CASSLGTGGYEQYV. Here the CDR3 DNA reads TGTGCCAGCAGCTTAGGGACAGGGGGCTACGAGCAGTACGTC.

Only one count was recorded for this clone. The chain recombines TRBV28 with TRBJ1-5, with a possible D match to TRBD1 (6 bases). Germline V gives CDR1 MDHEN, CDR2 SYDVKM. V gave up 5 bases and J gave up 4 bases, with 15 bases separating them. The CDR3 runs to 15 residues. The CDR3 coding sequence is TGTGCCAGCAGTAAGGGACAAGGCCCGAATCAGCCCCAGCATTTT. Encoded protein: CASSKGQGPNQPQHF.

This clone came up a few times. The J gene is TRBJ1-2, the V gene TRBV19; possibly TRBD1 for D (5 bases). The CDR3 length is 15 residues. Trimming removed 4 bases from V and 2 bases from J, with 14 bases in between. In germline, CDR1 is LNHDA, CDR2 SQIVND (reference sequence). The CDR3 DNA reads as TGTGCCAGTAGTAGCCTAGGGGAGCAAAACTATGGCTACACCTTC. Protein sequence: CASSSLGEQNYGYTF.

The genes are TRBV6-4 and TRBJ1-1; D is undetermined. Trimming cost V 5 bases and J 1 base, with 8 bases left between them. Germline-derived CDR1 and CDR2 are MRHNA and SNTAGT. This CDR3 is built from 13 residues. The CDR3: CASSSGWNTEAFF. The CDR3 DNA reads as TGTGCCAGCAGTTCTGGTTGGAACACTGAAGCTTTCTTT.

The V call is TRBV19, the J call TRBJ2-3; D not resolved. This CDR3 contains 11 residues. V dropped 6 bases and J dropped 4 bases, with 5 bases sitting between them. CDR1 is LNHDA and CDR2 is SQIVND in the germline V gene (reference sequence). Here the CDR3 DNA reads TGTGCCAGTAGGATCTCAGATACGCAGTATTTT. The encoded protein is CASRISDTQYF.

The chain carries TRBV18 and TRBJ2-7, with no clear D. Germline V lookup: CDR1 KGHSH, CDR2 LQKENI. The V and J ends lost 0 bases and 0 bases respectively, with 9 bases between them. The length of the CDR3 is 15 residues. CDR3 residues: CASSPPPVSSYEQYF. CDR3 in DNA: TGTGCCAGCTCACCACCTCCGGTTAGCTCCTACGAGCAGTACTTC. Based on the CDR3 plus reference TRBV18 and TRBJ2-7, the full variable domain is NAGVMQNPRHLVRRRGQEARLRCSPMKGHSHVYWYRQLPEEGLKFMVYLQKENIIDESGMPKERFSAEFPKEGPSILRIQQVVRGDSAAYFCASSPPPVSSYEQYFGPGTRLTVT.

The V gene is TRBV9, the J gene TRBJ2-5, with 14 bases matching TRBD2. V lost 4 bases, J lost 1 base, and 3 bases stayed unmatched. The CDR3 runs 16 residues. Germline V lookup: CDR1 SGDLS, CDR2 YYNGEE. CDR3 coding DNA: TGTGCCAGCAGCCTCGGGACTAGCGGGGGCCAAGAGACCCAGTACTTC. Translating gives CASSLGTSGGQETQYF.

Here the CDR3 reads CASSPDFGYTF. CDR3 nucleotides: TGTGCCAGCAGCCCCGATTTTGGCTACACCTTC. V and J are TRBV6-2 or TRBV6-3 and TRBJ1-2; unclear D gene. The CDR3 extends over 11 amino acids. V was trimmed by 6 bases and J by 7 bases, leaving 9 bases between them. Germline-derived CDR1 and CDR2 are MNHEY and SVGEGT.

This clone was counted only a few times. The V call is TRBV6-2 or TRBV6-3, the J call TRBJ1-6; the match to TRBD1 covers 10 bases. The germline CDR1 and CDR2 sequences are MNHEY and SVGEGT. The CDR3 consists of 13 residues. The V and J ends lost 5 bases and 9 bases, in that order; junction bases with no gene match: 1. The CDR3 reads CASSRTGGSPLHF. Here the CDR3 DNA reads TGTGCCAGCAGTCGGACAGGGGGTTCACCCCTCCACTTT.

The V gene is TRBV19, the J gene TRBJ2-2; either TRBD1 or TRBD2 may fit D (6 bases each). The V gene lost 7 bases and the J gene lost 5 bases, with 14 bases spanning the gap. Germline CDR1 reads LNHDA; CDR2 reads SQIVND (reference sequence). The CDR3 totals 14 residues. The CDR3 nucleotides are TGTGCCAGTATTAAACAGGGAGGAACCGGGGAGCTGTTTTTT. Encoded protein: CASIKQGGTGELFF.

This chain joins TRBV24-1 and TRBJ2-7; possible D gene TRBD2, 7 bases. Germline CDR1 and CDR2: KGHDR and SFDVKD. Trimming stripped 2 bases from V and 3 bases from J, with 16 bases between. This CDR3 is 16 amino acids long. CDR3 sequence: CATSDCHKRDNYEQYV. The CDR3 DNA sequence: TGTGCCACCAGTGATTGTCACAAGCGGGACAACTACGAGCAGTACGTC.

This clone has a handful of counts. The chain uses TRBV7-9 and TRBJ1-6; D is perhaps TRBD1 (5 bases). The V end lost 3 bases, the J end lost 11 bases, and 11 bases lay between the germline ends. This CDR3 contains 13 residues. The germline gives CDR1 SEHNR, CDR2 FQNEAQ (reference sequence). CDR3 residues: CASSFTRDAPLHF. The CDR3 DNA is TGTGCCAGCAGCTTTACCAGGGACGCACCCCTCCACTTT.

Only one count was recorded for this clone. The CDR3, as DNA: TGTGCCAGCAGCTTAGGGTCTAGCTTGGATACGCAGTATTTT. This codes for CASSLGSSLDTQYF. The rearrangement uses TRBV7-8 and TRBJ2-3; TRBD2 is a possible D gene (5 bases). Per the germline V gene, CDR1 is SGHVS and CDR2 is FQNEAQ. V lost 1 base and J lost 6, with 11 bases in between. This CDR3 is 14 amino acids long.

The gene calls are TRBV19 and TRBJ2-7; 8 nucleotides agree with TRBD1. Germline V gives CDR1 LNHDA, CDR2 SQIVND (reference sequence). V lost 4 bases, J lost 5 bases, and 7 bases stayed unmatched. The CDR3 loop spans 14 amino acids. The CDR3 sequence is CASSTTGGTHEQYF. The DNA for the CDR3 is TGTGCCAGTAGTACTACAGGGGGGACCCACGAGCAGTACTTC.